This record concerns one TCR beta chain sequence. This entry belongs to a study of blood T cell repertoires in COVID-19. Generated by immunoSEQ multiplex PCR, the TCRdb table keeps only in-frame clones and is missing some. The sample includes about 140,000 clones, around three quarters of them seen just once. Per the germline V gene, CDR1 is WNHNN and CDR2 is SYGVQD (reference sequence). V was clipped by 6 bases and J by 4 bases, with 17 bases between them. The CDR3 is 15 residues long. Material: peripheral blood. This TCR was sampled from a man between 60 and 75 years old with acute or convalescent COVID-19. This chain links TRBV10-1 with TRBJ2-3; D is uncertain. CDR3 nucleotides: TGCGCCAGCAGCCCCAACTCCTGGTCGGCAGATACGCAGTATTTT. It translates to CASSPNSWSADTQYF.